Below, 19 T cell receptor beta chains from the same sample are listed, as sequenced in a study of PD-1 blockade in classical Hodgkin lymphoma. Sequencing was performed with immunoSEQ multiplex PCR; in TCRdb, only in-frame clones are kept and a portion is missing. The data contain 45,000 to 60,000 clones, approximately 80% of them seen just once; the ten biggest clones take up about 19%. The time point was: cycle 4 day 1 (C4D1), after about 6 weeks of nivolumab. Every patient was affected by relapse after autologous stem cell transplantation, while exposure to brentuximab vedotin was not uniform. This specimen consisted of peripheral blood mononuclear cells (PBMCs), obtained before the fourth cycle of nivolumab. All receptors derive from a human donor with classical Hodgkin lymphoma.

The chain combines TRBV6-1 with TRBJ1-3, with D possibly TRBD1 on 6 matching bases. Trimming removed 3 bases at V and 2 bases at J, with 11 bases between. The CDR3 sequence is 15 residues long. From germline, CDR1 is MNHNS and CDR2 SASEGT. CDR3 nucleotide sequence: TGTGCCAGCAGTGATTACAGGGTTACTGGAAACACCATATATTTT. Translation gives CASSDYRVTGNTIYF.

A single count supports this clone. V usage is TRBV29-1 and J usage is TRBJ1-2; D call uncertain. The CDR3 spans 11 residues. Between the trimmed V and J ends, which lost 5 bases and 6 bases, there was a span of 10 bases. Germline lookup yields CDR1 SQVTM and CDR2 ANQGSEA. DNA for the CDR3: TGCAGCGTTCTCGGGGAGGATGGCTACACCTTC. Amino acid sequence: CSVLGEDGYTF.

This rearrangement joins TRBV5-6 to TRBJ1-1; D is uncertain. CDR1 is SGHDT and CDR2 is YYEEEE in the germline V gene. V lost 4 bases to trimming and J lost 11 bases, with 30 bases between them. CDR3 length: 17 amino acids. The CDR3 region has the DNA TGTGCCAGCAGCCTCACGGGTGGCCCCGGTGGAATCGGGATTGCTTTCTTT. Its translation: CASSLTGGPGGIGIAFF.

CDR3 nucleotide sequence: TGCGCCAGCAGCTTGGAGGACGGAATTGAAGCTTTCTTT. Its protein product is CASSLEDGIEAFF. This chain connects TRBV5-1 to TRBJ1-1, with D hard to call. Per germline, CDR1 SGHRS and CDR2 YFSETQ. CDR3 size: 13 residues. Trimming shortened V by 0 bases and J by 7 bases, and 10 bases separated the two germline ends.

The genes are TRBV7-6 and TRBJ2-7, with TRBD1 matching 9 bases. This CDR3 has 13 amino acids. V was pared by 7 bases and J by 7 bases, with 8 bases of the junction left unmatched. The germline V gene has CDR1 SGHVS and CDR2 FNYEAQ. The CDR3 is CASKPETGGEQYF. In DNA, the CDR3 is TGTGCCAGCAAGCCAGAGACAGGGGGAGAGCAGTACTTC.

CDR3 sequence reads: CASSPPGQNYGYTF. The DNA of the CDR3 is TGTGCCAGTAGTCCCCCGGGACAGAACTATGGCTACACCTTC. The chain couples TRBV19 to TRBJ1-2, with 7 bases lining up with TRBD1. Germline loops: CDR1 LNHDA, CDR2 SQIVND (reference sequence). Trimming cost V 5 bases and J 2 bases; bases outside gene matches: 5. There are 14 residues in the CDR3.

This clone is a singleton in its sample. J is TRBJ1-1 and V is TRBV6-6; D is perhaps TRBD1 (6 bases). The CDR3 length is 14 residues. Deletions cut 7 bases from V and 1 base from J, with 13 bases between. Per germline, CDR1 MNHNY and CDR2 SVGAGI (reference sequence). The CDR3 DNA follows: TGTGCCAGCATTGACAGGTCGCGGAACACTGAAGCTTTCTTT. This encodes CASIDRSRNTEAFF.

The chain uses TRBV30 and TRBJ2-5, with D perhaps TRBD1 or TRBD2 (7 bases each). V was clipped by 4 bases and J by 6 bases, with 27 bases between them. The CDR3 consists of 17 residues. Germline CDR1 is GTSNPN and CDR2 is SVGIG (reference sequence). CDR3 in amino acids: CAWTHQGGAVGVKTQYF. CDR3 nucleotides: TGTGCCTGGACCCATCAGGGGGGGGCCGTCGGGGTAAAGACCCAGTACTTC.

The rearrangement links TRBV6-6 to TRBJ1-2; D gene unclear. The ends were cut back, 2 bases at V and 2 bases at J, with 12 bases in the middle. Germline CDR1 is MNHNY and CDR2 is SVGAGI (reference sequence). The CDR3 consists of 15 residues. In DNA, the CDR3 is TGTGCCAGCAGTTACGATAAGTCCGGGAACTATGGCTACACCTTC. Protein: CASSYDKSGNYGYTF.

V gene TRBV9 combines with J gene TRBJ1-3; 9 positions agree with TRBD1. This CDR3 spans 14 amino acids. In germline, CDR1 is SGDLS, CDR2 YYNGEE. Trimming cost V 4 bases and J 6 bases; bases outside gene matches: 5. The CDR3 nucleotides are TGTGCCAGCAGCCCCTGGGACAGGGAAAACACCATATATTTT. Residues: CASSPWDRENTIYF.

The genes are TRBV15 and TRBJ2-1; D not resolved. CDR1 LNHNV and CDR2 YYDKDF come from the germline V gene (reference sequence). This CDR3 has 11 residues. V lost 5 bases and J lost 8, with 7 bases in between. The CDR3 loop is CATSAQDEQFF. The CDR3, as DNA: TGTGCCACCAGCGCTCAGGATGAGCAGTTCTTC.

J is TRBJ2-6 and V is TRBV4-2; D is uncertain. The ends were cut back, 6 bases at V and 0 bases at J, with 9 bases in the middle. The CDR3 is 15 amino acids. The germline gives CDR1 LGHNA, CDR2 YNFKEQ. CDR3 sequence (DNA): TGTGCCAGCAGTCCTAGTGACTCTGGGGCCAACGTCCTGACTTTC. Its protein product is CASSPSDSGANVLTF.

The chain combines TRBV9 with TRBJ2-1; 12 nucleotides align to TRBD2. The CDR3 contains 15 residues. With 2 bases clipped from V and 12 bases from J, the junction kept 9 bases outside the gene matches. CDR1 SGDLS and CDR2 YYNGEE come from the germline V gene. This chain's CDR3 is CASSVTGTSGHGQFF. The CDR3 bases are TGTGCCAGCAGCGTCACCGGGACTAGCGGGCATGGGCAGTTCTTC. Together with reference TRBV9 and TRBJ2-1, the CDR3 gives the full variable domain: DSGVTQTPKHLITATGQRVTLRCSPRSGDLSVYWYQQSLDQGLQFLIQYYNGEERAKGNILERFSAQQFPDLHSELNLSSLELGDSALYFCASSVTGTSGHGQFFGPGTRLTVL.

By frequency in the sample, this clone is medium-sized. The CDR3: CASSSLRGYEQYF. The CDR3, as DNA: TGTGCCAGCAGCTCGCTTCGGGGGTACGAGCAGTACTTC. The gene calls are TRBV5-6 and TRBJ2-7; a weak D match, TRBD2 (6 bases). Germline V lookup: CDR1 SGHDT, CDR2 YYEEEE. The CDR3 extends over 13 amino acids. V was cut by 3 bases and J by 4 bases, with 11 bases left in between.

The gene calls are TRBV7-9 and TRBJ2-3, with 12 bases identical to TRBD2. The CDR3 has 16 residues. From germline, CDR1 is SEHNR and CDR2 FQNEAQ (reference sequence). V lost 5 bases, J lost 0 bases, and 3 bases stayed unmatched. DNA of the CDR3: TGTGCCAGCAGCCTCGGACTAGCGGGGAGCACAGATACGCAGTATTTT. Its protein product is CASSLGLAGSTDTQYF.

This clone appeared once. The V gene is TRBV7-3, the J gene TRBJ2-3; D possibly corresponds to TRBD2 (7 bases). V lost 5 bases to trimming and J lost 4 bases, with 19 bases between them. Germline V CDR1 and CDR2: SGHTA, FQGTGA. There are 16 residues in the CDR3. The DNA of the CDR3 is TGTGCCAGCAGCCCAGGCCACGGGGGGCCGTCAGATACGCAGTATTTT. Translation gives CASSPGHGGPSDTQYF.

This clone was detected only a few times. V and J are TRBV21-1 and TRBJ2-5; TRBD1 is the table's D call and was not checked against the DNA. TRBV21-1 is a known pseudogene. This CDR3 is built from 14 residues. CDR3 region: CASSQGAAQETQYF. CDR3 DNA sequence: TGTGCCAGCAGCCAGGGGGCAGCCCAAGAGACCCAGTACTTC.

This rearrangement joins TRBV4-2 to TRBJ2-1, with TRBD2 matching over 10 bases. The germline V gene encodes CDR1 LGHNA and CDR2 YNFKEQ. The CDR3 is made up of 16 amino acids. The junction had 6 bases not matched to a gene; V was cut back by 0 bases and J by 7 bases. CDR3 loop: CASSQDGASGRNEQFF. The CDR3 coding sequence is TGTGCCAGCAGCCAAGATGGTGCTAGCGGGAGAAATGAGCAGTTCTTC.

The chain is built from TRBV5-1 and TRBJ2-1; 11 bases are a match to TRBD1. CDR1 and CDR2 from the germline V gene are SGHRS and YFSETQ. CDR3 size: 16 residues. V lost 4 bases to trimming and J lost 3 bases; unmatched junction nucleotides: 6. CDR3 sequence: CASSLGQGAFYNEQFF. In DNA form, the CDR3 reads TGCGCCAGCAGCCTAGGACAGGGGGCCTTCTACAATGAGCAGTTCTTC. The full variable domain, in which reference TRBV5-1 and TRBJ2-1 provide the parts outside the CDR3, is KAGVTQTPRYLIKTRGQQVTLSCSPISGHRSVSWYQQTPGQGLQFLFEYFSETQRNKGNFPGRFSGRQFSNSRSEMNVSTLELGDSALYLCASSLGQGAFYNEQFFGPGTRLTVL.